The rows below give T cell receptor beta chains drawn from one sample of a study of PD-1 blockade in classical Hodgkin lymphoma. Profiled with immunoSEQ multiplex PCR; TCRdb holds only in-frame clones, not every one. Altogether about 97,000 clones are present, roughly 84% being singletons, with the ten largest covering 9% to 15%. The input for sequencing was peripheral blood mononuclear cells (PBMCs), taken at baseline. These receptors all come from a human donor with classical Hodgkin lymphoma. CDR3s include the opening cysteine and the closing phenylalanine or tryptophan. The order of the fields is J gene, clone size, V gene, D gene, CDR3 protein, CDR3 DNA. The D gene is left open where the match is weak. Some rows have no size entry. The others give once, few or many, or a class for an expanded clone.

>TRBJ2-7|NA|TRBV7-2|NA
CASSLGPDPSYEQYF
TGTGCCAGCAGCTTAGGACCCGACCCCAGCTACGAGCAGTACTTC
>TRBJ1-5|few|TRBV5-1|TRBD1
CASSFNPQGGGERSQPQHF
TGCGCCAGCAGCTTCAACCCCCAGGGAGGGGGCGAGCGTAGTCAGCCCCAGCATTTT
>TRBJ2-2|NA|TRBV4-1|TRBD2
CASSFGLAENTGELFF
TGCGCCAGCAGCTTCGGACTAGCGGAGAACACCGGGGAGCTGTTTTTT
>TRBJ1-2|NA|TRBV6-6|NA
CASSYSGTAGGYTF
TGTGCCAGCAGTTACTCAGGGACCGCGGGAGGCTACACCTTC
>TRBJ2-7|NA|TRBV28|TRBD2
CASSKASGSKGGEQYF
TGTGCCAGCAGTAAGGCTAGCGGGAGCAAGGGGGGCGAGCAGTACTTC
>TRBJ2-5|NA|TRBV5-1|NA
CASSLGPGETQYF
TGCGCCAGCAGCTTGGGGCCGGGGGAGACCCAGTACTTC
>TRBJ1-3|NA|TRBV14|NA
CASSQGLWGTESYSGNTIYF
TGTGCCAGCAGCCAAGGGCTCTGGGGGACGGAGTCTTACTCTGGAAACACCATATATTTT
>TRBJ2-5|few|TRBV2|NA
CASSGPGGRRETQYF
TGTGCCAGCAGCGGACCAGGGGGGAGGAGGGAGACCCAGTACTTC
>TRBJ2-7|NA|TRBV21-1|NA
CASSNPPGRATYEQYF
TGTGCCAGCAGCAATCCCCCTGGCAGGGCGACCTACGAGCAGTACTTC
>TRBJ2-5|NA|TRBV2|TRBD2
CASSEAGAGSLRETQYF
TGTGCCAGCAGTGAAGCGGGAGCGGGATCCTTGAGAGAGACCCAGTACTTC
>TRBJ1-3|NA|TRBV11-2|TRBD1
CASSETGTGNTIYF
TGTGCCAGCAGCGAGACAGGGACTGGAAACACCATATATTTT
>TRBJ2-3|NA|TRBV5-1|NA
CASSDADTQYF
TGCGCCAGCAGCGACGCAGATACGCAGTATTTT
>TRBJ2-3|NA|TRBV7-2|NA
CASSLVRGVGTDTQYF
TGTGCCAGCAGCTTAGTGAGGGGGGTTGGCACAGATACGCAGTATTTT
>TRBJ2-2|few|TRBV28|NA
CASSPSGLDGELFF
TGTGCCAGCAGTCCCAGCGGCCTGGACGGGGAGCTGTTTTTT
>TRBJ1-2|NA|TRBV2|NA
CASSLEGGYTF
TGTGCCAGCAGTCTGGAGGGCGGCTACACCTTC
>TRBJ1-4|NA|TRBV7-9|TRBD1
CASSLTPWTGGNEKLFF
TGTGCCAGCAGCTTAACCCCCTGGACAGGGGGGAATGAAAAACTGTTTTTT
>TRBJ1-1|few|TRBV30|NA
CAWTGGGNTEAFF
TGTGCCTGGACGGGCGGAGGGAACACTGAAGCTTTCTTT
>TRBJ1-1|NA|TRBV4-1|NA
CASSNRRATNTEAFF
TGCGCCAGCAGCAATCGACGGGCTACGAACACTGAAGCTTTCTTT
>TRBJ1-1|NA|TRBV5-4|NA
CASSLGPRGGVTEAFF
TGTGCCAGCAGCTTGGGCCCCCGGGGCGGAGTCACTGAAGCTTTCTTT
>TRBJ2-1|NA|TRBV4-2|NA
CASSQNLRAGYNEQFF
TGTGCCAGCAGCCAAAACCTTAGAGCGGGTTACAATGAGCAGTTCTTC
>TRBJ2-3|few|TRBV7-6|TRBD1
CASSSSRGQGAPTQYF
TGTGCCAGCAGCTCCTCTCGGGGACAGGGGGCTCCTACGCAGTATTTT
>TRBJ2-6|NA|TRBV5-4|TRBD1
CASSSWTGGYTGANVLTF
TGTGCCAGCAGCTCCTGGACAGGCGGGTATACTGGGGCCAACGTCCTGACTTTC
>TRBJ1-2|NA|TRBV5-5|NA
CASSRGGGSGIAGYTF
TGTGCCAGCAGCCGGGGAGGAGGGAGCGGCATCGCGGGCTACACCTTC
>TRBJ2-2|NA|TRBV7-9|NA
CASSLESGAGTGELFF
TGTGCCAGCAGCCTAGAATCAGGGGCGGGCACCGGGGAGCTGTTTTTT
>TRBJ2-1|NA|TRBV7-9|TRBD2
CASSSRTSGMENEQFF
TGTGCCAGCAGCTCCCGGACTAGCGGGATGGAGAATGAGCAGTTCTTC
>TRBJ2-2|NA|TRBV4-1|TRBD2
CASSQVDLAGALKTGELFF
TGCGCCAGCAGCCAAGTTGATCTGGCGGGAGCACTTAAAACCGGGGAGCTGTTTTTT
>TRBJ1-4|once|TRBV5-1|NA
CASSLGLGEKLFF
TGCGCCAGCAGCTTAGGGTTGGGTGAAAAACTGTTTTTT
>TRBJ2-6|NA|TRBV9|TRBD2
CASSIRLAGGVGANVLTF
TGTGCCAGCAGCATTCGACTAGCGGGAGGAGTGGGGGCCAACGTCCTGACTTTC
>TRBJ2-5|NA|TRBV6-5|NA
CASSYWGTRAQETQYF
TGTGCCAGCAGTTACTGGGGGACGAGGGCGCAAGAGACCCAGTACTTC
>TRBJ2-7|NA|TRBV10-3|NA
CAISDPRAGDRQSYEQYF
TGTGCCATCAGTGACCCCAGGGCGGGGGACAGGCAATCCTACGAGCAGTACTTC
>TRBJ2-2|few|TRBV5-1|NA
CASSLRVPGELFF
TGCGCCAGCAGCTTGAGGGTTCCCGGGGAGCTGTTTTTT
>TRBJ2-2|NA|TRBV5-4|TRBD2
CASSLELAGVRTGELFF
TGTGCCAGCAGCTTGGAACTAGCGGGAGTAAGAACCGGGGAGCTGTTTTTT
>TRBJ1-2|NA|TRBV10-3|NA
CAISESLGVQRINYGYTF
TGTGCCATCAGTGAGTCGTTAGGGGTACAGAGAATAAACTATGGCTACACCTTC
>TRBJ1-1|NA|TRBV27|NA
CASSLPGMNTEAFF
TGTGCCAGCAGTTTACCGGGAATGAACACTGAAGCTTTCTTT
>TRBJ2-1|once|TRBV7-2|NA
CASSTGSLNEQFF
TGTGCCAGCAGCACAGGGTCCCTAAATGAGCAGTTCTTC
>TRBJ2-1|NA|TRBV10-3|NA
CAIRGPDEQFF
TGTGCCATCAGGGGACCGGATGAGCAGTTCTTC
>TRBJ2-3|once|TRBV5-1|TRBD1
CASRQGQVSDTQYF
TGCGCCAGCAGACAAGGACAGGTTTCAGATACGCAGTATTTT
>TRBJ2-2|NA|TRBV19|TRBD2
CASSAELAGAANTGELFF
TGTGCCAGTAGCGCAGAACTAGCGGGAGCCGCTAACACCGGGGAGCTGTTTTTT
>TRBJ1-2|once|TRBV11-2|NA
CASSIMDYGYTF
TGTGCCAGCAGCATTATGGACTATGGCTACACCTTC
>TRBJ1-2|NA|TRBV7-9|NA
CASSTSGWVGGYTF
TGTGCCAGCAGCACCTCGGGATGGGTCGGTGGCTACACCTTC
>TRBJ1-2|NA|TRBV29-1|NA
CSVLQSGGEGYTF
TGCAGCGTTCTTCAAAGTGGGGGAGAGGGCTACACCTTC
>TRBJ2-7|NA|TRBV27|NA
CASSARGKIYEQYF
TGTGCCAGCAGTGCCCGGGGCAAAATATACGAGCAGTACTTC
>TRBJ2-3|NA|TRBV6-1|NA
CASSPGGTQYF
TGTGCCAGCAGTCCTGGAGGTACGCAGTATTTT
>TRBJ2-3|NA|TRBV2|NA
CASSYGLGTDTQYF
TGTGCCAGCAGTTACGGACTGGGCACAGATACGCAGTATTTT
>TRBJ2-5|NA|TRBV5-1|TRBD1
CASSPGQVPYQETQYF
TGCGCCAGCAGCCCGGGACAGGTTCCGTACCAAGAGACCCAGTACTTC
>TRBJ2-7|once|TRBV7-7|NA
CASSPPGGWEQYF
TGTGCCAGCAGCCCGCCAGGGGGGTGGGAGCAGTACTTC
>TRBJ1-3|NA|TRBV10-3|NA
CAISPTGMYTIYF
TGTGCCATCAGTCCAACAGGGATGTACACCATATATTTT
>TRBJ2-1|NA|TRBV6-4|NA
CASSGPGVGEQFF
TGTGCCAGCAGTGGCCCAGGGGTTGGTGAGCAGTTCTTC
>TRBJ2-3|once|TRBV30|NA
CAWSGSTDTQYF
TGTGCCTGGAGTGGTAGCACAGATACGCAGTATTTT
>TRBJ2-7|NA|TRBV10-3|NA
CAISAQAYEQYF
TGTGCCATCAGTGCGCAAGCATACGAGCAGTACTTC
>TRBJ2-1|NA|TRBV7-8|TRBD2
CASSEDGTSGRGNEQFF
TGTGCCAGCAGCGAGGACGGGACTAGCGGGAGGGGCAATGAGCAGTTCTTC
>TRBJ2-2|NA|TRBV6-6|TRBD2
CASSYMGLAGTGELFF
TGTGCCAGCAGTTACATGGGACTAGCGGGAACCGGGGAGCTGTTTTTT
>TRBJ1-5|NA|TRBV18|NA
CASSPGHRGNQPQHF
TGTGCCAGCTCACCTGGACACCGTGGGAATCAGCCCCAGCATTTT
>TRBJ2-7|NA|TRBV6-1|NA
CASLLGPGQGQYF
TGTGCCAGCCTCTTGGGCCCTGGGCAGGGGCAGTACTTC
>TRBJ2-3|NA|TRBV10-3|NA
CAISAADTQYF
TGTGCCATCAGTGCTGCAGATACGCAGTATTTT
>TRBJ1-5|NA|TRBV10-3|TRBD1
CAISQQGDQPQHF
TGTGCCATCAGCCAGCAGGGGGATCAGCCCCAGCATTTT
>TRBJ1-5|NA|TRBV19|TRBD1
CASLGQGWRNQPQHF
TGTGCCAGCCTAGGACAGGGGTGGCGGAATCAGCCCCAGCATTTT
>TRBJ2-1|NA|TRBV25-1|NA
CASSDRTPSSYNEQFF
TGTGCCAGCAGTGACAGAACCCCGAGCTCCTACAATGAGCAGTTCTTC
>TRBJ2-3|NA|TRBV11-2|NA
CAVADPSTDTQYF
TGTGCCGTGGCGGACCCTAGCACAGATACGCAGTATTTT